The source of this TCR beta chain is a study of graft-versus-host responses after intestinal transplantation (dated by TCRdb to 2020 to 2023). For the study in its entirety: The transplants that recipients got were multivisceral, liver-intestinal, or isolated intestinal. All recipients received anti-thymocyte globulin induction followed by maintenance tacrolimus and steroids for 3 to 4 years. Bulk TCR-beta CDR3 sequencing was used to track graft-versus-host and host-versus-graft alloreactive T cell clones in the graft, circulation and bone marrow after intestinal transplantation. To identify alloreactive clones, pre-transplant mixed lymphocyte reaction products were sequenced and compared with unstimulated pre-transplant donor and recipient T cells. The cohort enrolled 24 intestinal transplant recipients including one retransplant, and a few patients lacking pretransplant specimens were excluded. Donor T cell macrochimerism was defined as a peak of at least 4% donor T cells among recipient peripheral blood mononuclear cells. Instead of going to the commercial service, samples from a few later patients were sequenced in-house on an Illumina MiSeq and processed with MiXCR.

Paper-wide results and their limitations: Peak levels of circulating GvH clones were associated with declines in HvG clones early after transplant. GvH clones turned up in recipient bone marrow, with some appearing earlier in ileal mucosa or blood, a pattern consistent with an intestinal mucosal origin. Conclusions were limited by the relatively low number and heterogeneity of intestinal transplant patients. In patients with donor T cell macrochimerism, the allografts had high GvH to HvG T cell clonal ratios.

The sample's time point, from its label and the paper: cells obtained before transplantation from donor or recipient. CD3+CD4+ and CD3+CD8+ populations were FACS-sorted from unstimulated pre-transplant donor and recipient cells taken from spleen or lymph nodes. V ends up 4 bases short and J 4 bases short, with an unmatched junction base count of 13. Based on the germline V gene (reference sequence), the CDR1 and CDR2 sequences are PRHDT and FYEKMQ. The CDR3 has 17 amino acids, counting the end cysteine and phenylalanine. This entry keeps only the CDR3 DNA: 51 bases, framed from base 1. With regard to this clone: This clone's antigen is unknown. No clone much larger than this one lies a single base away; base qualities are absent.

Receptor libraries were prepared by the immunoSEQ multiplex PCR assay. In most patients, genomic DNA was isolated using the Qiagen DNeasy Blood and Tissue Kit and sent frozen to Adaptive Biotechnologies for TCR sequencing. For most patients, genomic DNA was subjected to high-throughput TCR-beta CDR3 sequencing by Adaptive Biotechnologies. Turning to the authors' computational methods: Adaptive's ImmunoSEQ software supplied the TCR sequencing data for around 19 patients, while MiXCR and VDJtools were used to process a few other patients. To correct CD4 versus CD8 sorting errors, any sequence found in both subsets at a frequency ratio below 5:1 was removed. CDR3 nucleotide sequences shared by donor and recipient were removed because the origin of these sequences could not be assigned. To be classed as alloreactive, a clone needed at least 2-fold expansion over unstimulated cells and a minimum CFSE-low frequency of 0.002% (template counts) or 0.001% (read counts). Clones detected in sequenced pre-transplant spleen, lymph node, or MLR CFSE-low populations of the donor or recipient were defined as mappable. The cumulative frequency of alloreactive clones was calculated as a percentage of all sequences, weighted by copy number. TCRdb limited this immuneACCESS table to in-frame rearrangements with V and J called. A share of clones is missing; checked studies link under half to unresolved V genes, and the rest is unexplained. V and J calls and clone size are those listed in that table; D and trimming were worked out from the DNA. This sample comprises 55,000 to 85,000 clones, 70% to 90% of them detected only once. 2% to 3% of the sample comes from the top ten.

The sample was unstimulated CD8+ T cells sorted from spleen or lymph node cells, taken before intestinal transplant. The chain joins TRBV13 to TRBJ1-1, with TRBD1 identical over 9 junction bases. The clonotype was recovered from a human donor who received an intestinal transplant. The CDR3 region has the sequence CASSSPGQGRPFTEAFF. The sequence in DNA is TGTGCCAGCAGCTCTCCGGGACAGGGAAGGCCCTTCACTGAAGCTTTCTTT. The CDR3 plus the reference TRBV13 and TRBJ1-1 genes for the other parts give the full variable domain: AAGVIQSPRHLIKEKRETATLKCYPIPRHDTVYWYQQGPGQDPQFLISFYEKMQSDKGSIPDRFSAQQFSDYHSELNMSSLELGDSALYFCASSSPGQGRPFTEAFFGQGTRLTVV.